A single sample is the source of the 20 T cell receptor beta chains below, sequenced in a study of Graves' ophthalmopathy and Graves' hyperthyroidism. Amplification of TCR beta CDR3 regions used RNA transcripts. First-round RT-PCR employed HTBI primers, with a second-round multiplex PCR after it. TCRdb reanalysed the multiplex PCR reads using MiXCR and keeps one entry per CDR3 protein. The table lists 580,000 or so distinct CDR3 sequences, less than 45% of them singletons. Material for sequencing was peripheral blood or thyroid tissue (not recorded which). The receptors were sampled from an adult man with Graves' hyperthyroidism.

This clonotype occurred many times. The chain combines TRBV9 with TRBJ1-3, with D possibly matching TRBD1 (5 bases). This CDR3 contains 15 residues. V lost 3 bases and J 4 bases, leaving 14 bases between the germline ends. Germline CDR1 reads SGDLS; CDR2 reads YYNGEE. The CDR3 DNA is TGTGCCAGCAGCGGGGCAGGGACGTCCGGAAACACCATATATTTT. Translated: CASSGAGTSGNTIYF.

This clonotype was seen once. V and J are TRBV12-3 or TRBV12-4 and TRBJ1-2; TRBD1 matches 7 bases. V lost 5 bases and J lost 1; bases outside the gene matches: 4. This CDR3 is 14 amino acids long. The CDR3 region has the DNA TGTGCCAGCAGTACGGGACAGTTTAACTATGGCTACACCTTC. It specifies CASSTGQFNYGYTF.

This clonotype was detected many times. The chain carries TRBV5-1 and TRBJ1-2, with a tentative D call TRBD1 (5 bases). This CDR3 has 13 amino acids. Germline V gene lookup returns CDR1 SGHRS and CDR2 YFSETQ. V lost 2 bases to trimming and J lost 8 bases, with 13 bases between them. This CDR3 reads CASSLQDSGGYTF. CDR3 DNA: TGCGCCAGCAGCTTACAGGATTCGGGAGGCTACACCTTC.

Notes on this clonotype: A much larger clone differs from this one at a single base, so this may be a read error. This CDR3 fails to terminate in the conserved phenylalanine or tryptophan, so it likely reflects a read error. In DNA form, the CDR3 reads TGTGCCAGCAGCTTAGGGGGACTAGCGGGATACGAGCAGTACCTC. The encoded protein is CASSLGGLAGYEQYL. V is TRBV7-3 and J is TRBJ2-7; TRBD2 matches 13 bases. The junction had 2 bases not matched to a gene; V was cut back by 2 bases and J by 4 bases. Germline CDR1 reads SGHTA; CDR2 reads FQGTGA. The CDR3 has 15 amino acids.

The chain couples TRBV29-1 to TRBJ1-5; D call uncertain. Germline V gene sequence: CDR1 SQVTM, CDR2 ANQGSEA. V was pared by 4 bases and J by 11 bases, with 15 bases between. This CDR3 spans 12 amino acids. As DNA, the CDR3 is TGCAGCGTTGTACTCGGCGGAGAGACCCAGCATTTT. Protein sequence: CSVVLGGETQHF.

This clonotype was seen a single time. The chain couples TRBV29-1 to TRBJ1-1, with TRBD1 as a possible D gene (6 bases). Germline-derived CDR1 and CDR2 are SQVTM and ANQGSEA. Deletions cut 8 bases from V and 5 bases from J, with 15 bases between. The CDR3 runs to 12 residues. The CDR3 protein is CSSPQGRTEAFF. CDR3 sequence (DNA): TGCAGCTCACCACAGGGTAGGACTGAAGCTTTCTTT.

This clonotype was detected a few times. The V and J genes are TRBV20-1 and TRBJ2-5; D not resolved. The DNA end lines up better with TRBJ2-1; the J call may be wrong. Germline CDR1 reads DFQATT; CDR2 reads SNEGSKA (reference sequence). This CDR3 is 12 amino acids long. CDR3 sequence: CSARAWDNEQFF. DNA of the CDR3: TGCAGTGCCCGGGCTTGGGACAATGAGCAGTTCTTC.

This clonotype was detected ten times or more. J is TRBJ2-7 and V is TRBV11-1; D not resolved. CDR1 and CDR2 from the germline V gene are SGHAT and FQDESV (reference sequence). CDR3 length equals 15 residues. V was shortened by 0 bases and J by 0 bases, with 9 bases between the two germline ends. CDR3 coding DNA: TGTGCCAGCAGCTTAGCGGGTACCTTCTCCTACGAGCAGTACTTC. This translates into CASSLAGTFSYEQYF.

This clonotype was counted many times. CDR3 protein: CSVATGGTYEQYF. Written as DNA, the CDR3 is TGCAGCGTTGCCACAGGGGGCACCTACGAGCAGTACTTC. The chain couples TRBV29-1 to TRBJ2-7; 9 bases are shared with TRBD1. V trimming: 4 bases; J trimming: 2 bases; junction bases outside the gene matches: 3. Germline CDR1 is SQVTM and CDR2 is ANQGSEA. The CDR3 spans 13 residues.

This rearrangement joins TRBV10-3 to TRBJ1-5; D remains ambiguous. Trimming pared 10 bases from V and 7 bases from J, leaving 17 bases between. The CDR3 totals 13 residues. Germline assignment: CDR1 ENHRY and CDR2 SYGVKD. This CDR3 reads CANTPQQGQPQHF. The CDR3 DNA reads as TGTGCCAACACTCCCCAGCAAGGGCAGCCCCAGCATTTT.

A remark on this clonotype: A read error may explain this, as a much larger clone is one base away. The chain uses TRBV4-1 and TRBJ1-2, with D uncertain. This CDR3 spans 13 amino acids. The germline CDR1 and CDR2 sequences are MGHRA and YSYEKL. The CDR3 DNA reads as TGCGCCAGCAGCCAAACTTCTAACTATGGCTGCACCTTC. Amino acids: CASSQTSNYGCTF.

Comment on this clonotype: The junction does not match germline at one end; this may be a read error. The chain recombines TRBV9 with TRBJ2-2; 8 nucleotides match TRBD2. The CDR3 covers 16 residues. The germline gives CDR1 SGDLS, CDR2 YYNGEE. CDR3 sequence (DNA): TGTGCCAGCAGCGCTGAAGGACTAGCTATGGCCGGGGAGCTGTTTTTC. Its protein product is CASSAEGLAMAGELFF.

This clonotype appeared many times. J is TRBJ1-2 and V is TRBV10-3; no clear D gene. The CDR3 has 11 residues. V was clipped by 4 bases and J by 13 bases, with 13 bases between them. The germline gives CDR1 ENHRY, CDR2 SYGVKD. The chain's CDR3 is CAISVLGDLTF. The CDR3 bases are TGTGCCATCAGTGTACTTGGGGATCTCACCTTC.

This clonotype has a count of ten or more. A junction end diverges from the germline sequence, so it may reflect a read error. The chain is built from TRBV20-1 and TRBJ2-2; 9 positions agree with TRBD1. The CDR3 covers 15 residues. Germline-derived CDR1 and CDR2 are DFQATT and SNEGSKA (reference sequence). This CDR3 reads CSTSLGDRDTGELFF. The DNA for the CDR3 is TGCAGTACTAGCCTAGGGGACAGGGACACCGGGGAGCTGTTTTTT.

This clonotype occurred many times. The rearrangement uses TRBV29-1 and TRBJ1-2; D not certain. Per the germline V gene, CDR1 is SQVTM and CDR2 is ANQGSEA. This CDR3 spans 13 amino acids. The V and J ends lost 3 bases and 4 bases respectively, with 12 bases between them. The CDR3 loop is CSVDWSGIYGYTF. The CDR3, as DNA: TGCAGCGTTGATTGGTCGGGGATCTATGGCTACACCTTC.

J is TRBJ2-2 and V is TRBV7-9; 10 bases are shared with TRBD1. V lost 4 bases and J lost 3; bases outside the gene matches: 5. The CDR3 totals 16 residues. CDR1 and CDR2 from the germline V gene are SEHNR and FQNEAQ (reference sequence). CDR3 sequence (DNA): TGTGCCAGCAGCTACGGGACAGGGGTCGACACCGGGGAGCTGTTTTTT. Translated: CASSYGTGVDTGELFF.

This clonotype was counted many times. The chain is built from TRBV9 and TRBJ1-6; D uncertain. The CDR3 is 13 residues long. CDR1 is SGDLS, CDR2 YYNGEE, per germline. Trimming removed 7 bases at V and 3 bases at J, with 8 bases between. CDR3 DNA sequence: TGTGCCAGCGCAGCCAGCTATAATTCACCCCTCCACTTT. This gives the protein CASAASYNSPLHF.

The rearrangement links TRBV7-9 to TRBJ1-2; the D is unclear. The length of the CDR3 is 13 residues. Deletions cut 5 bases from V and 6 bases from J, with 13 bases between. The germline gives CDR1 SEHNR, CDR2 FQNEAQ (reference sequence). The CDR3 loop reads CASSVVGRDGYTF. In nucleotides, the CDR3 is TGTGCCAGCAGCGTTGTGGGTCGGGATGGCTACACCTTC.

The chain carries TRBV7-8 and TRBJ2-1, with a tentative D call TRBD2 (5 bases). The ends were cut back, 0 bases at V and 4 bases at J, with 10 bases in the middle. The length of the CDR3 is 15 residues. The germline CDR1 and CDR2 sequences are SGHVS and FQNEAQ. The CDR3 spells CASSLASGVYNEQFF. The CDR3 bases are TGTGCCAGCAGCTTAGCGAGCGGAGTATACAATGAGCAGTTCTTC.

This clonotype was detected a few times. The J gene is TRBJ1-5, the V gene TRBV5-1; D gene unclear. Germline lookup yields CDR1 SGHRS and CDR2 YFSETQ. The CDR3 has 15 amino acids. Between the trimmed V and J ends, which lost 2 bases and 3 bases, there was a span of 12 bases. The DNA for the CDR3 is TGCGCCAGCAGCTTTGAGAACCCGTACAATCAGCCCCAGCATTTT. Translating it yields CASSFENPYNQPQHF.